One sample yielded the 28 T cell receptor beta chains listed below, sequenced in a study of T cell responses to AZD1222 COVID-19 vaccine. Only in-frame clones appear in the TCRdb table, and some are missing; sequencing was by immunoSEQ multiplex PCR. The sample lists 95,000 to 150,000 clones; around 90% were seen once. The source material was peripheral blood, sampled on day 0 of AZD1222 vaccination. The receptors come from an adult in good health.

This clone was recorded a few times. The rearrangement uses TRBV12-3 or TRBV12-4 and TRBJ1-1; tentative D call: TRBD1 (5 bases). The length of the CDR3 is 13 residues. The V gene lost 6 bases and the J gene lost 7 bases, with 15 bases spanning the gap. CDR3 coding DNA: TGTGCCAGCAGCCCCTCAGGGAGCCTTGAAGCTTTCTTT. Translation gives CASSPSGSLEAFF.

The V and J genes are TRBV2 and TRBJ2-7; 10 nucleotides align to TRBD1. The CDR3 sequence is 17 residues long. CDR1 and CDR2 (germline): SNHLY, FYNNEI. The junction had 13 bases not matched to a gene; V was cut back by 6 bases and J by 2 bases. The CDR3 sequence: CASRTTEGTGAAYEQYF. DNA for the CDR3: TGTGCCAGCAGGACCACTGAGGGGACAGGGGCTGCCTACGAGCAGTACTTC.

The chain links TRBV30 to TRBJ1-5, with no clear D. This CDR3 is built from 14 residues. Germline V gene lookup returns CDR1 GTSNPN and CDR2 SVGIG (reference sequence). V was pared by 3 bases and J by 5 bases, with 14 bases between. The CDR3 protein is CAWSPGRGYQPQHF. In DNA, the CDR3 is TGTGCCTGGAGCCCCGGACGAGGATATCAGCCCCAGCATTTT.

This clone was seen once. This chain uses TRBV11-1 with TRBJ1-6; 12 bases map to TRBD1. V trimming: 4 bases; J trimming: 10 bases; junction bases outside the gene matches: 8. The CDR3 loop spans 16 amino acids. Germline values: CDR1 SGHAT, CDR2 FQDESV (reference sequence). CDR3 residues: CASSWSGTGGESPLHF. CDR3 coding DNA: TGTGCCAGCAGCTGGTCCGGGACAGGGGGCGAGTCACCCCTCCACTTT. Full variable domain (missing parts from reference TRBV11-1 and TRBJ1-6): EAEVAQSPRYKITEKSQAVAFWCDPISGHATLYWYRQILGQGPELLVQFQDESVVDDSQLPKDRFSAERLKGVDSTLKIQPAELGDSAMYLCASSWSGTGGESPLHFGNGTRLTVT.

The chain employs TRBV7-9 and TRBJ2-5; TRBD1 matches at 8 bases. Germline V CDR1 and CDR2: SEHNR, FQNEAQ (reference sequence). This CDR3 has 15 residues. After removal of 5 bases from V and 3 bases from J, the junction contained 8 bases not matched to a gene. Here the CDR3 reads CASSVGYRGEETQYF. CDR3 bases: TGTGCCAGCAGCGTAGGTTACAGGGGGGAAGAGACCCAGTACTTC.

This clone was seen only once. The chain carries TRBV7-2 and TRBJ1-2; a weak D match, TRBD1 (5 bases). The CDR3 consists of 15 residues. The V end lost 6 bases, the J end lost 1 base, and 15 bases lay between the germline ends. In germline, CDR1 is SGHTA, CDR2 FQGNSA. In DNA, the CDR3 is TGTGCCAGCAGTCTCCCTGGGGGAATTAACTATGGCTACACCTTC. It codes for CASSLPGGINYGYTF.

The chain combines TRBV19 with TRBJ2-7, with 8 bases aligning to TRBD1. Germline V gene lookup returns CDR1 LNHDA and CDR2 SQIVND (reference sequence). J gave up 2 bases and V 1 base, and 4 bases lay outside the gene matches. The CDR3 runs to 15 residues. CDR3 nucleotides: TGTGCCAGTAGTATAGTTACAGGGGGAGCCTACGAGCAGTACTTC. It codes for CASSIVTGGAYEQYF.

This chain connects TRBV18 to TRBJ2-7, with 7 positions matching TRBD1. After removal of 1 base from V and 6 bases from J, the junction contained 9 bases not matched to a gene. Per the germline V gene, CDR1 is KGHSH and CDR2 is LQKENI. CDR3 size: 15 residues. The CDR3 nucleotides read TGTGCCAGCTCACCACTGGGGACAGAACCTCCCGAGCAGTACTTC. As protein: CASSPLGTEPPEQYF.

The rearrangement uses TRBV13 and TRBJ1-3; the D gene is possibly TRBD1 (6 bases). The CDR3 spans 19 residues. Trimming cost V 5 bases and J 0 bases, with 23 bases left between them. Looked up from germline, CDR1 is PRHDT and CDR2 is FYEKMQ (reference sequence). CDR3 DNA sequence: TGTGCCAGCAGCGCACAGCCATACTTCCGGGACATCTCTGGAAACACCATATATTTT. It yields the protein CASSAQPYFRDISGNTIYF.

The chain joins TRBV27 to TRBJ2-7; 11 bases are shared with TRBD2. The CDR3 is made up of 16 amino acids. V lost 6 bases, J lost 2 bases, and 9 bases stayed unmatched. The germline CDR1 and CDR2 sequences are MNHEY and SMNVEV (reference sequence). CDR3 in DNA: TGTGCCAGCAGGATGGGACTAGCGGATAGCCCCTACGAGCAGTACTTC. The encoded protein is CASRMGLADSPYEQYF.

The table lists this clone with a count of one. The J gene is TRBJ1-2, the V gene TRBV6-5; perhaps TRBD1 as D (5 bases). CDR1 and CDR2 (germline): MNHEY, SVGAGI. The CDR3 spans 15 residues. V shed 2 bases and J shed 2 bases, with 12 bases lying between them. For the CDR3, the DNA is TGTGCCAGCAGTTACCCGGGGGGGGGAAACTATGGCTACACCTTC. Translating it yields CASSYPGGGNYGYTF.

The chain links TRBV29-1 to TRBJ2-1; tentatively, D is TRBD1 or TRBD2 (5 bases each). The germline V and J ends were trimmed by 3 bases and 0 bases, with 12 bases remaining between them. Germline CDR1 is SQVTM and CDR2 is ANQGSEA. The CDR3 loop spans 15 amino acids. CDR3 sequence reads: CSVEGRPSSYNEQFF. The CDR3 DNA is TGCAGCGTTGAGGGACGTCCGAGCTCCTACAATGAGCAGTTCTTC.

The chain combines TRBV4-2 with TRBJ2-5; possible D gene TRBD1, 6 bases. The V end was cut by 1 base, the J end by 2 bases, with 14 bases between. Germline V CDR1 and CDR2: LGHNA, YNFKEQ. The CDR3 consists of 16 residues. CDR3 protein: CASSQVQGSGQETQYF. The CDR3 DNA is TGTGCCAGCAGCCAAGTTCAGGGGAGTGGACAAGAGACCCAGTACTTC.

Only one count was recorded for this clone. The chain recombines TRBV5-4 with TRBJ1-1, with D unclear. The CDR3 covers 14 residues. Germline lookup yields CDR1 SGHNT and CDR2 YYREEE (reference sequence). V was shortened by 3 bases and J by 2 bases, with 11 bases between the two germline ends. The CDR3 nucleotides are TGTGCCAGCAGCTGGGGAGGTCCTAACACTGAAGCTTTCTTT. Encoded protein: CASSWGGPNTEAFF.

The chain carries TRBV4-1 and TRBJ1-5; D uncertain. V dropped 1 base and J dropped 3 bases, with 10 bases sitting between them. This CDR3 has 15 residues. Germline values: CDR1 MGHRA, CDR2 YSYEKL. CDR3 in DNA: TGCGCCAGCAGCCAAGCCCGGCTCTACAATCAGCCCCAGCATTTT. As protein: CASSQARLYNQPQHF.

CDR3 amino acids: CATSDRGTDQPQHF. In DNA form, the CDR3 reads TGTGCCACCAGTGATCGGGGGACAGATCAGCCCCAGCATTTT. The rearrangement joins TRBV24-1 to TRBJ1-5, with TRBD1 matching 7 bases. V lost 3 bases to trimming and J lost 5 bases; unmatched junction nucleotides: 3. CDR1 and CDR2 from the germline V gene are KGHDR and SFDVKD. This CDR3 is built from 14 residues.

Here the CDR3 DNA reads TGTGCCAGCAGTTTAAGATCCTTGAACACTGAAGCTTTCTTT. Amino acids: CASSLRSLNTEAFF. The rearrangement links TRBV27 to TRBJ1-1; no reliable D call. The CDR3 totals 14 residues. Per the germline V gene, CDR1 is MNHEY and CDR2 is SMNVEV (reference sequence). V gave up 2 bases and J gave up 0 bases, with 7 bases separating them.

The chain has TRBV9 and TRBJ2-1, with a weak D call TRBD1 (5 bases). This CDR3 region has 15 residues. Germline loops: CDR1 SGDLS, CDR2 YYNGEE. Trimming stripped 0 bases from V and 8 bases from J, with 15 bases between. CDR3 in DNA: TGTGCCAGCAGCGTAGAGGGCAGGGTTATCTATGAGCAGTTCTTC. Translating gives CASSVEGRVIYEQFF.

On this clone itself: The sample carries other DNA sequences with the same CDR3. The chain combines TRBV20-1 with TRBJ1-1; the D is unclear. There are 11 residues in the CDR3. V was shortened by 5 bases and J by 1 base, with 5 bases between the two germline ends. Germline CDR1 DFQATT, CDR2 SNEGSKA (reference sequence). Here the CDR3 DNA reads TGCAGTGCTCGACAGAACACTGAAGCTTTCTTT. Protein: CSARQNTEAFF.

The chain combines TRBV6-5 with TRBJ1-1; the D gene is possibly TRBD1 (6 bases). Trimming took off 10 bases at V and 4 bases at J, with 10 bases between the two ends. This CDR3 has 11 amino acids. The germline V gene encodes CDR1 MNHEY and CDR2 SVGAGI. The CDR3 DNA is TGTGCCACCCTAGGGGGCACTGAAGCTTTCTTT. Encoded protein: CATLGGTEAFF.

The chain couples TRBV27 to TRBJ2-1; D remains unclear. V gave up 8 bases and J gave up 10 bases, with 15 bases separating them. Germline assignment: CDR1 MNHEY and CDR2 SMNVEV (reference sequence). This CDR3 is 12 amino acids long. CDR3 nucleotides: TGTGCCAGCGCTAATGGGGTTTGGGAGCAGTTCTTC. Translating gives CASANGVWEQFF.

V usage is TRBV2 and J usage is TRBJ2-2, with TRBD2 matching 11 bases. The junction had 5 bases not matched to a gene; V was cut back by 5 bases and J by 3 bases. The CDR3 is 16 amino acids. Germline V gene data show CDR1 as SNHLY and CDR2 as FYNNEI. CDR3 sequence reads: CASSTGTSGYTGELFF. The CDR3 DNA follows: TGTGCCAGCAGTACGGGGACTAGCGGATACACCGGGGAGCTGTTTTTT.

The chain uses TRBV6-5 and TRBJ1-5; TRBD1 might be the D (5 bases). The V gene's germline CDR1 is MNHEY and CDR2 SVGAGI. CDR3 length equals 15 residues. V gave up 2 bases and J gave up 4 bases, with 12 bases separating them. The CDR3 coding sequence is TGTGCCAGCAGTTACGATGGGGCTGGGAATCAGCCCCAGCATTTT. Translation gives CASSYDGAGNQPQHF.

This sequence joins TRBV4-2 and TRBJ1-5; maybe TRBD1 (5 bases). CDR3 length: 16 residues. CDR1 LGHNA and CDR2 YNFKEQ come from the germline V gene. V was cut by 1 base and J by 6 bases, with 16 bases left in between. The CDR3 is CASSQVYLGQGQPQHF. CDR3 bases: TGTGCCAGCAGCCAAGTTTACCTCGGGCAGGGTCAGCCCCAGCATTTT.

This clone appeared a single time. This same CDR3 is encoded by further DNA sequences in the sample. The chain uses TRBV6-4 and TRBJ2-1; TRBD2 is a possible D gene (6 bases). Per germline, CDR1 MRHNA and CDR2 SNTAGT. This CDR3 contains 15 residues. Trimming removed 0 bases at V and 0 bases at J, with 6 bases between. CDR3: CASSDSSGSYNEQFF. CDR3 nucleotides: TGTGCCAGCAGTGACTCTAGCGGCTCCTACAATGAGCAGTTCTTC.

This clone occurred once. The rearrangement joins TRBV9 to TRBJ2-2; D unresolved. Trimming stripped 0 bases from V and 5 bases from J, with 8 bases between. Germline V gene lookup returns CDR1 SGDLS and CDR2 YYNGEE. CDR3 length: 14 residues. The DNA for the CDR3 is TGTGCCAGCAGCGTAGTACAACAAACCGGGGAGCTGTTTTTT. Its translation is CASSVVQQTGELFF.

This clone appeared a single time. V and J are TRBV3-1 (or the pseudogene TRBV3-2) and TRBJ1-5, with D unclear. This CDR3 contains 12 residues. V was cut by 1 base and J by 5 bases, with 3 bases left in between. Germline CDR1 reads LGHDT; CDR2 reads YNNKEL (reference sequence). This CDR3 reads CASSQGDQPQHF. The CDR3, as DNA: TGTGCCAGCAGCCAAGGGGATCAGCCCCAGCATTTT.

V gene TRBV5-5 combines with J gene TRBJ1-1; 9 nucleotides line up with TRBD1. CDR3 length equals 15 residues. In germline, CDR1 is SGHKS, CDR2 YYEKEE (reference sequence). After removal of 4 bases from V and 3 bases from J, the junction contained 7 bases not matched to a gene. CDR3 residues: CASSPGQGIDTEAFF. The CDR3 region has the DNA TGTGCCAGCAGCCCTGGACAGGGGATCGACACTGAAGCTTTCTTT. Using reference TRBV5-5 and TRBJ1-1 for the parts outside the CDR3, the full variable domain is DAGVTQSPTHLIKTRGQQVTLRCSPISGHKSVSWYQQVLGQGPQFIFQYYEKEERGRGNFPDRFSARQFPNYSSELNVNALLLGDSALYLCASSPGQGIDTEAFFGQGTRLTVV.